One sample yielded the 7 T cell receptor beta chains listed below, sequenced in a study of blood T cell repertoires in COVID-19. Assay used: immunoSEQ multiplex PCR; TCRdb lists only in-frame clones, some missing. The profile shows some 330,000 clones, approximately 84% of them singletons. The sequenced sample consisted of PBMCs or T cells enriched from blood (not recorded which). All receptors derive from a man between 25 and 39 years old who had recovered from COVID-19.

The chain couples TRBV7-2 to TRBJ1-2, with 8 positions matching TRBD1. V was clipped by 2 bases and J by 8 bases; unmatched bases: 7. CDR1 and CDR2 (germline): SGHTA, FQGNSA. The CDR3 contains 14 residues. The CDR3 loop reads CASSLIGQGSGYTF. DNA of the CDR3: TGTGCCAGCAGCTTAATCGGACAGGGTAGCGGCTACACCTTC.

The chain uses TRBV27 and TRBJ2-6; 7 nucleotides align to TRBD2. With 1 base clipped from V and 2 bases from J, the junction kept 2 bases outside the gene matches. CDR3 length equals 16 residues. Germline assignment: CDR1 MNHEY and CDR2 SMNVEV (reference sequence). Here the CDR3 DNA reads TGTGCCAGCAGTTTATTCGCGGGGGCTGGGGCCAACGTCCTGACTTTC. This codes for CASSLFAGAGANVLTF.

There are a few counts of this clone. The chain has TRBV2 and TRBJ2-7; TRBD2 agrees at 10 bases. The CDR3 sequence is 15 residues long. V lost 10 bases, J lost 6 bases, and 15 bases stayed unmatched. CDR1 is SNHLY and CDR2 is FYNNEI in the germline V gene. This CDR3 is CAMLGRLAGEVEQYF. In DNA form, the CDR3 reads TGTGCCATGCTCGGGAGGCTAGCGGGAGAGGTCGAGCAGTACTTC. The complete variable domain, with remaining parts taken from reference TRBV2 and TRBJ2-7, reads EPEVTQTPSHQVTQMGQEVILRCVPISNHLYFYWYRQILGQKVEFLVSFYNNEISEKSEIFDDQFSVERPDGSNFTLKIRSTKLEDSAMYFCAMLGRLAGEVEQYFGPGTRLTVT.

This chain connects TRBV5-4 to TRBJ2-7, with 7 bases matching TRBD2. The V gene end was trimmed by 4 bases and the J gene end by 2 bases; junction bases not matched to a gene: 9. The germline V gene has CDR1 SGHNT and CDR2 YYREEE (reference sequence). This CDR3 comprises 15 residues. This chain's CDR3 is CASSPGLAGAYEQYF. CDR3 coding DNA: TGTGCCAGCAGCCCGGGGTTAGCGGGCGCCTACGAGCAGTACTTC.

The rearrangement joins TRBV24-1 to TRBJ2-4; D is unresolved. The CDR3 runs to 12 residues. V was pared by 4 bases and J by 6 bases, with 6 bases between. The germline V gene has CDR1 KGHDR and CDR2 SFDVKD. CDR3 protein: CATSDPGNIQYF. In DNA form, the CDR3 reads TGTGCCACCAGTGACCCAGGAAACATTCAGTACTTC.

The chain couples TRBV2 to TRBJ1-5; TRBD1 matches 11 bases. This CDR3 is 14 amino acids long. Looked up from germline, CDR1 is SNHLY and CDR2 is FYNNEI. The junction had 6 bases not matched to a gene; V was cut back by 7 bases and J by 7 bases. The CDR3 loop reads CASTTGTGGQPQHF. Here the CDR3 DNA reads TGTGCCAGCACTACCGGGACAGGGGGACAGCCCCAGCATTTT. Full variable domain (rest looked up from reference TRBV2 and TRBJ1-5): EPEVTQTPSHQVTQMGQEVILRCVPISNHLYFYWYRQILGQKVEFLVSFYNNEISEKSEIFDDQFSVERPDGSNFTLKIRSTKLEDSAMYFCASTTGTGGQPQHFGDGTRLSIL.

The CDR3 loop is CASSQEITWGPYEQYF. The CDR3 DNA is TGCGCCAGCAGCCAAGAGATAACTTGGGGCCCCTACGAGCAGTACTTC. The chain has TRBV4-1 and TRBJ2-7, with D tentatively TRBD1 (5 bases). CDR1 MGHRA and CDR2 YSYEKL come from the germline V gene. The CDR3 runs to 16 residues. Trimming pared 0 bases from V and 2 bases from J, leaving 14 bases between.